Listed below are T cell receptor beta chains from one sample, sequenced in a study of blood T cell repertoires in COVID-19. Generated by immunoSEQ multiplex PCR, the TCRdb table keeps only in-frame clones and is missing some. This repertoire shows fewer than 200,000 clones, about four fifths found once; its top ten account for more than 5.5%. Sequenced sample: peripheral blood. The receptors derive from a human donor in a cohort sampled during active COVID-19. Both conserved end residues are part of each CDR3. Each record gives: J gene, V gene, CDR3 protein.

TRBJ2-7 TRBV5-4 CASSYDIGGEQYF
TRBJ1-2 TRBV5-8 CASSLGSYGYTF
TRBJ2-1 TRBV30 CAWSWRADNEQFF
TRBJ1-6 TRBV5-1 CATSSTPRGNSPLHF
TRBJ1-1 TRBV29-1 CSVVPGRQAFF
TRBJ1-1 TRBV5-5 CASTWAGMNTEAFF
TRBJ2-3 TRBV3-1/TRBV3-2 CASSQEPAGGRAPGPTQYF
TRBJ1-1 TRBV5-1 CASSSTQGYNAEAFF
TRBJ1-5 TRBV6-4 CASPGVRTVDSNQPQHF
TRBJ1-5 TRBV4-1 CASSPPGQSNQPQHF
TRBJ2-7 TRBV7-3 CASSLTASASYEQYF
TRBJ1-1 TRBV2 CASKSTGFGTEAFF
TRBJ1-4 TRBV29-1 CSVALGGRKLFF
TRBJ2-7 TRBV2 CGGGLSRGGEQYF
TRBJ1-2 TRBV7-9 CASSWQDNYGYTF
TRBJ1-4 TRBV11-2 CASSLNPTGVRTNEKLFF
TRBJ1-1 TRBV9 CASSPKESAWRGNTEAFF
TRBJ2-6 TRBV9 CASSGRGLAGANVLTF
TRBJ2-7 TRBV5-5 CASSLVGTGLRREQYF
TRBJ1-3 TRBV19 CASSSLSPGQFSGNTIYF
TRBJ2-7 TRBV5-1 CASSLAPMTGKYEQYF
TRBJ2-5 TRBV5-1 CASSPGGGTETQYF
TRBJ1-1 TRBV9 CASSGMDRKNTEAFF
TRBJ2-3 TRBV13 CASSSPSSGPTDTQYF